This T cell receptor beta chain was recorded in a study of blood T cell repertoires in COVID-19. Study information: Nucleic acid was either cDNA or gDNA, and it came from T cells, B-cell-depleted T cells, or PBMCs.

J gave up 8 bases and V 3 bases, and 6 bases lay outside the gene matches. Germline CDR1 ENHRY, CDR2 SYGVKD. The CDR3 is 15 amino acids. Sequencing used immunoSEQ multiplex PCR; TCRdb keeps in-frame clones, though not all of them. The profile shows 64,000 or so clones, about nine tenths of them singletons. The sample was peripheral blood. The V call is TRBV10-3, the J call TRBJ2-2; 10 nucleotides agree with TRBD2. The TCR comes from a human donor in a cohort sampled during active COVID-19. The CDR3 sequence: CAISDGLAGEGELFF. CDR3 in DNA: TGTGCCATCAGTGACGGGCTAGCGGGAGAAGGGGAGCTGTTTTTT.